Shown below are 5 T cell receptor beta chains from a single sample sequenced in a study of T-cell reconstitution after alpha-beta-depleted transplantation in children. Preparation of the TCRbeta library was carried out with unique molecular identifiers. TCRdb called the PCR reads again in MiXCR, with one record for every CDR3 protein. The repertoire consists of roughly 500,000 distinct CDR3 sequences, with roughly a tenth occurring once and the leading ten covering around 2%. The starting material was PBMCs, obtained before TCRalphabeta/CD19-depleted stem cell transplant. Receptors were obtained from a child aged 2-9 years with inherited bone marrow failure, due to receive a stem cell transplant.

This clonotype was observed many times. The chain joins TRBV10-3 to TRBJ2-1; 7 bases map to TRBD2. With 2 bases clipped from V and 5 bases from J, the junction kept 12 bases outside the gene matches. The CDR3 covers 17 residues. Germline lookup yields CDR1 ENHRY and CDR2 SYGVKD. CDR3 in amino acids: CAISENPGLQTNNEQFF. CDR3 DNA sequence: TGTGCCATCAGTGAGAATCCGGGACTACAGACTAACAATGAGCAGTTCTTC.

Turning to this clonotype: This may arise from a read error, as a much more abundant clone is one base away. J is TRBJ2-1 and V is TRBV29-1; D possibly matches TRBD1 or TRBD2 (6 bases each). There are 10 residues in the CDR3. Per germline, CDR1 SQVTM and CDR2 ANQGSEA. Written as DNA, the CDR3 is TGCAGCGTGCGGGACAATGGGCAGTTCTTC. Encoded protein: CSVRDNGQFF.

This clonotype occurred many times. CDR3 residues: CATAMGQQDGYTF. The CDR3 bases are TGTGCCACCGCCATGGGACAGCAGGATGGCTACACCTTC. V is TRBV19 and J is TRBJ1-2; TRBD1 matches 7 bases. V shed 10 bases and J 6 bases; nucleotides not matched to a gene: 11. The CDR3 totals 13 residues. Per the germline V gene, CDR1 is LNHDA and CDR2 is SQIVND (reference sequence).

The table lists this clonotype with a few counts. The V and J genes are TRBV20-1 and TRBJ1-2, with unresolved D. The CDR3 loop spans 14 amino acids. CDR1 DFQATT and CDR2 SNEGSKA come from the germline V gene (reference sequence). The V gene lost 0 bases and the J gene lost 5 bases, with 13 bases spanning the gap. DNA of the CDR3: TGCAGTGCTAGAGATCGCCCTCCGGCTTATGGCTACACCTTC. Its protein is CSARDRPPAYGYTF.

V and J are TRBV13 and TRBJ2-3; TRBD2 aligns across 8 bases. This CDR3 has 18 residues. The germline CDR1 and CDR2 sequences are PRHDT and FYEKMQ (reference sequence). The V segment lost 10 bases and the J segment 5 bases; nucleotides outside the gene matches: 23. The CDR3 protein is CAMGPGLGAGEEVDTQYF. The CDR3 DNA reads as TGTGCCATGGGCCCCGGGCTGGGAGCGGGAGAAGAGGTAGATACGCAGTATTTT.